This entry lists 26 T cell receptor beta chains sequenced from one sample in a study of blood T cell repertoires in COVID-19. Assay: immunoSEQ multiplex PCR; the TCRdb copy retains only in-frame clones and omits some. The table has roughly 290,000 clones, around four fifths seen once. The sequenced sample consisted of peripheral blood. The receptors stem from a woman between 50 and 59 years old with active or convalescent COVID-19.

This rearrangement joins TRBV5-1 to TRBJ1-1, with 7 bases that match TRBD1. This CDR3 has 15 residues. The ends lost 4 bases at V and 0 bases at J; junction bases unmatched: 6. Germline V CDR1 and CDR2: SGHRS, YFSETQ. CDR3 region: CASSQQTGMNTEAFF. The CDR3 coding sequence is TGCGCCAGCAGCCAGCAGACAGGGATGAACACTGAAGCTTTCTTT.

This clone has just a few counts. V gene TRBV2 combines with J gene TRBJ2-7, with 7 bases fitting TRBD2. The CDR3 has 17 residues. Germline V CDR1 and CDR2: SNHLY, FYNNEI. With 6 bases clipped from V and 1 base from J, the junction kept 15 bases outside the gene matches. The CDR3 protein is CASREGIWAGASYEQYF. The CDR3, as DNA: TGTGCCAGCAGGGAGGGTATATGGGCGGGAGCGTCCTACGAGCAGTACTTC. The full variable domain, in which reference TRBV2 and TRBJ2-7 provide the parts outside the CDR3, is EPEVTQTPSHQVTQMGQEVILRCVPISNHLYFYWYRQILGQKVEFLVSFYNNEISEKSEIFDDQFSVERPDGSNFTLKIRSTKLEDSAMYFCASREGIWAGASYEQYFGPGTRLTVT.

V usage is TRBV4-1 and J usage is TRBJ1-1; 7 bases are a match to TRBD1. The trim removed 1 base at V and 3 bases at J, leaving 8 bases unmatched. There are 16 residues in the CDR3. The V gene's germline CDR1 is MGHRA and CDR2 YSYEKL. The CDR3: CASSQARGQGYTEAFF. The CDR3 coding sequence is TGCGCCAGCAGCCAAGCAAGGGGGCAGGGTTACACTGAAGCTTTCTTT.

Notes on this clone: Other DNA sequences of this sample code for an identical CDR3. CDR3 amino acids: CASSFRENYGYTF. The CDR3 DNA reads as TGTGCCAGCAGCTTCCGGGAAAACTATGGCTACACCTTC. The chain carries TRBV27 and TRBJ1-2; the D is unclear. V dropped 6 bases and J dropped 2 bases, with 10 bases sitting between them. The CDR3 runs 13 residues. Germline V gene sequence: CDR1 MNHEY, CDR2 SMNVEV (reference sequence).

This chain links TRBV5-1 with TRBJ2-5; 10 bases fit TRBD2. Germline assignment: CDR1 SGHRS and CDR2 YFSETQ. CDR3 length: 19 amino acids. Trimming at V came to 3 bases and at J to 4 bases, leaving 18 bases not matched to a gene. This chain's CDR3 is CASSSPTLESGRGRETQYF. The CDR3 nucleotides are TGCGCCAGCAGCTCGCCGACCCTCGAAAGCGGGAGGGGACGAGAGACCCAGTACTTC.

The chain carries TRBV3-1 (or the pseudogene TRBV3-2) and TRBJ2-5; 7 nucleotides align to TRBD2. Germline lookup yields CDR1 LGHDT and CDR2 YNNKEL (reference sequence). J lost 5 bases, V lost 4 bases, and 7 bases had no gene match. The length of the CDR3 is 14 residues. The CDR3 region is CASSRREGLETQYF. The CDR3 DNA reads TGTGCCAGCAGCCGGAGGGAGGGGTTGGAGACCCAGTACTTC.

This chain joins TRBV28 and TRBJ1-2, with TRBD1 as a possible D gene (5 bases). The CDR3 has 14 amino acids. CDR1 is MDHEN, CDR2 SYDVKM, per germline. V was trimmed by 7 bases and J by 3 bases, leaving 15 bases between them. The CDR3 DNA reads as TGTGCCAGCACCTTCCCCGGAGGGGACTATGGCTACACCTTC. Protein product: CASTFPGGDYGYTF.

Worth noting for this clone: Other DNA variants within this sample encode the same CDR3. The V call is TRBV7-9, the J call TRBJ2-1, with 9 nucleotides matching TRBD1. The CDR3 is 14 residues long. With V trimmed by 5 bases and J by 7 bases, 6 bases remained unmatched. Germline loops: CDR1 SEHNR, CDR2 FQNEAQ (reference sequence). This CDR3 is CASSPRDRVNEQFF. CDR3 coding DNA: TGTGCCAGCAGCCCGCGGGACAGGGTAAATGAGCAGTTCTTC.

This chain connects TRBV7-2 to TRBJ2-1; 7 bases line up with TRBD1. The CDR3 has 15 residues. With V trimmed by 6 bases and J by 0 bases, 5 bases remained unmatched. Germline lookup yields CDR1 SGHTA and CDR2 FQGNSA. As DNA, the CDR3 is TGTGCCAGCAGATCTCCAGGGGGCTCCTACAATGAGCAGTTCTTC. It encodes CASRSPGGSYNEQFF.

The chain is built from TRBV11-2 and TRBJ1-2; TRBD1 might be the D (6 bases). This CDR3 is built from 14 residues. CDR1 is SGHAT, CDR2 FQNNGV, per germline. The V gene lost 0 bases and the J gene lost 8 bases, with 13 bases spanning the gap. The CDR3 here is CASSLDLQGNGYTF. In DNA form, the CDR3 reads TGTGCCAGCAGCTTAGATTTACAGGGAAACGGCTACACCTTC.

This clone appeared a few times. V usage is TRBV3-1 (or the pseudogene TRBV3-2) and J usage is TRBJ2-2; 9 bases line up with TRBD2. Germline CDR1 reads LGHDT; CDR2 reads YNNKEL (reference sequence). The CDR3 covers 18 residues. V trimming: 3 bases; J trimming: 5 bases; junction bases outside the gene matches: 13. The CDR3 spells CASSHSGGRAESTGELFF. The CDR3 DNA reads TGTGCCAGCAGCCATTCCGGCGGGAGGGCCGAAAGTACCGGGGAGCTGTTTTTT.

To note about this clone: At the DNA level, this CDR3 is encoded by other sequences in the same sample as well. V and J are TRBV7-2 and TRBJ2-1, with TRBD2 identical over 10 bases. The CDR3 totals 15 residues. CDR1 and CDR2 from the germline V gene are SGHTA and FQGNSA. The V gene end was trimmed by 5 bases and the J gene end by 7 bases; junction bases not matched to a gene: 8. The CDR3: CASSLPSGRRNEQFF. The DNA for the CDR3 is TGTGCCAGCAGCCTGCCTAGCGGGAGAAGGAATGAGCAGTTCTTC. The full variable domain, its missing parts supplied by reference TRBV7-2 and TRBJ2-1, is GAGVSQSPSNKVTEKGKDVELRCDPISGHTALYWYRQSLGQGLEFLIYFQGNSAPDKSGLPSDRFSAERTGGSVSTLTIQRTQQEDSAVYLCASSLPSGRRNEQFFGPGTRLTVL.

The CDR3 DNA reads TGCAGTGCTTGTGTAGCGGGTGGGTACGAGCAGTACTTC. The encoded protein is CSACVAGGYEQYF. The chain links TRBV20-1 to TRBJ2-7, with 7 bases aligning to TRBD2. V shed 5 bases, J shed 4 bases, and the junction held 8 bases outside the gene matches. This CDR3 region has 13 residues. CDR1 DFQATT and CDR2 SNEGSKA come from the germline V gene (reference sequence).

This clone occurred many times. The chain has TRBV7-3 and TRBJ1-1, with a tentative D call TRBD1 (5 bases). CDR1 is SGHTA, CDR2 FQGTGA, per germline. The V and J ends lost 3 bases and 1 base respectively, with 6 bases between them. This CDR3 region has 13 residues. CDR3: CASSLTANTEAFF. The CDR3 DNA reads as TGTGCCAGCAGCTTGACAGCGAACACTGAAGCTTTCTTT.

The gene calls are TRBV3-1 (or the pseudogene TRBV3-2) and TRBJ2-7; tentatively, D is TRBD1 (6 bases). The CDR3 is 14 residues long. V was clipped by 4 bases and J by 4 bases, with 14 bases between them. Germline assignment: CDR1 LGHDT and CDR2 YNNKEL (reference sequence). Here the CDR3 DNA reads TGTGCCAGCAGCCCAGGTGGGGGCGTTTACGAGCAGTACTTC. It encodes CASSPGGGVYEQYF.

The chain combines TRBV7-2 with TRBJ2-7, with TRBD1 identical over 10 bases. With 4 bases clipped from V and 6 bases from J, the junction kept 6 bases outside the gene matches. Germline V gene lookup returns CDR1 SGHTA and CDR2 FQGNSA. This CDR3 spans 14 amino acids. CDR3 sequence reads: CASSSRTGGTEQYF. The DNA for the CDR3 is TGTGCCAGCAGCTCCCGGACAGGGGGAACCGAGCAGTACTTC.

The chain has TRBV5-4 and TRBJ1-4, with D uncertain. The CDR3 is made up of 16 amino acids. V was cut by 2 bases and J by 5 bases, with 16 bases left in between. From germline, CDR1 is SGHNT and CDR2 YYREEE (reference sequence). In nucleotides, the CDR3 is TGTGCCAGCAGCTTCCTCCCCCGTCCCAGGAATGAAAAACTGTTTTTT. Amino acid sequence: CASSFLPRPRNEKLFF.

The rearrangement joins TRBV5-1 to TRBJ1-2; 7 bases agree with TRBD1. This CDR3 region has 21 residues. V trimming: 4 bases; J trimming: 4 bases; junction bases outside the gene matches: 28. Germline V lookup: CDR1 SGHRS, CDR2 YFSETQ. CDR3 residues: CASSHTTGWKGLAISRYGYTF. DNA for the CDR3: TGCGCCAGCAGCCATACGACAGGGTGGAAAGGGTTAGCCATCTCCCGCTATGGCTACACCTTC.

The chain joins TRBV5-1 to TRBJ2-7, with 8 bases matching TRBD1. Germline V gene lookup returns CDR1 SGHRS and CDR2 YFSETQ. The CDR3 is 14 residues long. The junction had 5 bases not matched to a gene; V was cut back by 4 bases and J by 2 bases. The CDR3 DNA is TGCGCCAGCAGCGGACAGGGACCGACCTACGAGCAGTACTTC. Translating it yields CASSGQGPTYEQYF.

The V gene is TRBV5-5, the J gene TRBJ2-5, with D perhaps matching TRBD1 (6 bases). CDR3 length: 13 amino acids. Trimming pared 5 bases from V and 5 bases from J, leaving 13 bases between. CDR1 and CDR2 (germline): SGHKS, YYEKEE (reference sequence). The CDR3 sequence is CASSGGWWETQYF. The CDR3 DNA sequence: TGTGCCAGCAGTGGGGGCTGGTGGGAGACCCAGTACTTC.

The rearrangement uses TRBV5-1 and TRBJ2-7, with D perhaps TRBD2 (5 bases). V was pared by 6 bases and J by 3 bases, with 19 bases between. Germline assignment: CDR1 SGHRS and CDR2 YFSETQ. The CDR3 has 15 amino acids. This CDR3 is CASTPRGQAGYEQYF. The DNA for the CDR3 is TGCGCCAGCACCCCGAGAGGGCAGGCTGGCTACGAGCAGTACTTC.

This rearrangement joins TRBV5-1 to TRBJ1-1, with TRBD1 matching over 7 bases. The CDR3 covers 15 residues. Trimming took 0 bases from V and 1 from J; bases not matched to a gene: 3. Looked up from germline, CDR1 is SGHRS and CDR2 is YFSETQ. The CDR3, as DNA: TGCGCCAGCAGCTTGGTCGGACAGGAGAACACTGAAGCTTTCTTT. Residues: CASSLVGQENTEAFF.

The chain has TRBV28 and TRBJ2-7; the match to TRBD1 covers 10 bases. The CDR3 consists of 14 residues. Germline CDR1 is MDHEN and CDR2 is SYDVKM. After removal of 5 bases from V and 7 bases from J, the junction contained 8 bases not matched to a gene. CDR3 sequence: CASSLRQGAREQYF. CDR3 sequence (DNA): TGTGCCAGCAGTCTCCGACAGGGGGCGAGGGAGCAGTACTTC.

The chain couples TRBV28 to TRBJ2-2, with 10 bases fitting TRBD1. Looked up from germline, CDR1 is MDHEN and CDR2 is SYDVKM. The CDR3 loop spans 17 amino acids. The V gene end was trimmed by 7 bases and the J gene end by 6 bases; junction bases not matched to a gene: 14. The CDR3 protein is CASIPAWGQGPPGELFF. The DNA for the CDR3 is TGTGCCAGCATCCCGGCTTGGGGACAGGGGCCCCCCGGGGAGCTGTTTTTT.

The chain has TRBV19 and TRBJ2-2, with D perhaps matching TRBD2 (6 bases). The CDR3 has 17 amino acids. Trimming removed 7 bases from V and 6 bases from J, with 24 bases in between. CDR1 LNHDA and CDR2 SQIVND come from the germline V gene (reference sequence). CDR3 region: CASTRAGPRRESGELFF. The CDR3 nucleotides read TGTGCCAGTACAAGGGCCGGGCCAAGGAGGGAGTCCGGGGAGCTGTTTTTT.

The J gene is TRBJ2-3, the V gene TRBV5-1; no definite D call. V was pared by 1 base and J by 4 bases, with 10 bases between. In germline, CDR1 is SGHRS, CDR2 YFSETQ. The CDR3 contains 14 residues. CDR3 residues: CASSLWLGADTQYF. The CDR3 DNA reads TGCGCCAGCAGCTTGTGGCTAGGAGCAGATACGCAGTATTTT.